The rows below give T cell receptor beta chains drawn from one sample of a study of shared clonotypes between healthy human individuals. Using immunoSEQ multiplex PCR, the repertoire was profiled, and TCRdb retains in-frame clones only, with some absent. The data hold 950,000 to 1,300,000 clones, with about 80% observed a single time. The sequencing sample was made of memory CD4+ T cells sorted from blood. Receptor source: a young man in good health. The CDR3 runs from the conserved cysteine through the conserved F or W. A D gene is named only where the DNA matches it firmly. Clone size is stated in some rows and not others, as once, few, many or a class when expanded.

size | D | J | V | CDR3 | DNA
few | . | TRBJ1-4 | TRBV30 | CAWSAGTRGGQKLFF | TGTGCCTGGAGTGCCGGGACACGCGGGGGACAAAAACTGTTTTTT
. | . | TRBJ2-2 | TRBV5-1 | CASSLGVRGTGELFF | TGCGCCAGCAGCTTAGGTGTTCGGGGGACCGGGGAGCTGTTTTTT
. | TRBD1 | TRBJ2-5 | TRBV19 | CASSIDQGDKKETQYF | TGTGCCAGTAGTATAGATCAGGGGGACAAGAAAGAGACCCAGTACTTC
. | TRBD1 | TRBJ2-5 | TRBV5-6 | CASSSGQTQETQYF | TGTGCCAGCAGCTCGGGACAGACCCAAGAGACCCAGTACTTC
. | . | TRBJ1-2 | TRBV15 | CATSREKGRDGYTF | TGTGCCACCAGCAGAGAGAAGGGTAGGGATGGCTACACCTTC
. | . | TRBJ2-7 | TRBV29-1 | CSALSRDTSYEQYF | TGCAGCGCCCTAAGCCGGGACACATCCTACGAGCAGTACTTC
. | TRBD2 | TRBJ2-7 | TRBV4-1 | CASSRPTSGNNEQYF | TGCGCCAGCAGCCGTCCGACTAGCGGGAACAACGAGCAGTACTTC
many | . | TRBJ2-7 | TRBV7-8 | CASSLVGVTYEQYF | TGTGCCAGCAGCTTAGTGGGAGTTACCTACGAGCAGTACTTC
. | TRBD1 | TRBJ2-3 | TRBV19 | CASSIPRTGLSTDTQYF | TGTGCCAGTAGTATACCCCGGACAGGGTTAAGCACAGATACGCAGTATTTT
. | . | TRBJ2-1 | TRBV4-1 | CASSPVGSYNEQFF | TGCGCCAGCAGCCCGGTAGGTTCCTACAATGAGCAGTTCTTC
once | . | TRBJ2-7 | TRBV10-2 | CASSEREPLEQYF | TGCGCCAGCAGTGAACGCGAACCCCTCGAGCAGTACTTC
few | TRBD1 | TRBJ2-7 | TRBV18 | CASSQTGFSEQYF | TGTGCCAGCTCACAGACAGGGTTCTCCGAGCAGTACTTC
few | TRBD2 | TRBJ2-7 | TRBV7-7 | CASSPSVGLGGVEQYF | TGTGCTAGCAGCCCATCAGTGGGACTAGGGGGGGTCGAGCAGTACTTC
. | TRBD2 | TRBJ2-7 | TRBV10-3 | CATRLAGASYEQYF | TGTGCCACCCGACTAGCGGGAGCCTCTTACGAGCAGTACTTC
. | TRBD1 | TRBJ1-4 | TRBV6-5 | CASSLTGNFKKLFF | TGTGCCAGCAGTCTGACAGGGAATTTTAAAAAACTGTTTTTT
once | . | TRBJ2-6 | TRBV27 | CASSLYDSRSSGANVLTF | TGTGCCAGCAGTTTATATGACAGCCGATCCTCTGGGGCCAACGTCCTGACTTTC
. | . | TRBJ1-1 | TRBV14 | CASSQEIRTAYLNTEAFF | TGTGCCAGCAGCCAAGAGATCCGGACAGCTTATTTGAACACTGAAGCTTTCTTT
. | TRBD1 | TRBJ2-2 | TRBV11-2 | CASAGQGKTGELFF | TGTGCCAGCGCCGGACAGGGGAAAACCGGGGAGCTGTTTTTT
. | TRBD1 | TRBJ2-3 | TRBV6-5 | CASSRTGGTDTQYF | TGTGCCAGCAGCCGGACAGGGGGTACAGATACGCAGTATTTT
. | . | TRBJ1-6 | TRBV7-9 | CASSFRQGNYNSPLHF | TGTGCCAGCAGCTTCCGTCAGGGGAACTATAATTCACCCCTCCACTTT
. | . | TRBJ2-6 | TRBV5-1 | CASSLGDLGANVLTF | TGCGCCAGCAGCCTAGGGGACCTAGGCGCCAACGTCCTGACTTTC
once | . | TRBJ2-7 | TRBV12-5 | CASGFGGAFYEQYF | TGTGCTAGTGGTTTTGGCGGAGCTTTCTACGAGCAGTACTTC
. | . | TRBJ1-6 | TRBV4-1 | CASSPTDSNSPLHF | TGCGCCAGCAGTCCCACGGACAGTAATTCACCCCTCCACTTT
. | TRBD1 | TRBJ2-7 | TRBV11-3 | CASSPRTGGYEQYF | TGTGCCAGCAGCCCGCGGACAGGGGGCTACGAGCAGTACTTC
. | . | TRBJ2-1 | TRBV5-1 | CASSLRLATYNEQFF | TGCGCCAGCAGCTTGCGGCTAGCGACTTACAATGAGCAGTTCTTC
. | . | TRBJ1-1 | TRBV12-5 | CASGLVRVGGTEAFF | TGTGCTAGTGGTTTGGTACGGGTAGGGGGGACTGAAGCTTTCTTT
few | . | TRBJ1-2 | TRBV6-1 | CASRMDYGYTF | TGTGCCAGCAGGATGGACTATGGCTACACCTTC
. | . | TRBJ2-1 | TRBV9 | CASSVSQGRSYNEQFF | TGTGCCAGCAGCGTATCCCAGGGCCGCTCCTACAATGAGCAGTTCTTC
. | TRBD1 | TRBJ1-1 | TRBV18 | CASSQTGGRTEAFF | TGTGCCAGCTCACAAACAGGGGGCAGAACTGAAGCTTTCTTT
. | . | TRBJ2-7 | TRBV29-1 | CSVVGSGEQYF | TGCAGCGTGGTCGGAAGTGGCGAGCAGTACTTC
. | . | TRBJ2-5 | TRBV25-1 | CASSDDRTGETQYF | TGTGCCAGCAGTGATGACCGGACCGGCGAGACCCAGTACTTC
. | . | TRBJ2-6 | TRBV30 | CAWSLGGGANVLTF | TGTGCCTGGAGTCTAGGGGGAGGGGCCAACGTCCTGACTTTC
once | . | TRBJ2-7 | TRBV4-1 | CASSQVGRLYEQYF | TGCGCCAGCAGCCAAGTAGGACGGCTCTACGAGCAGTACTTC